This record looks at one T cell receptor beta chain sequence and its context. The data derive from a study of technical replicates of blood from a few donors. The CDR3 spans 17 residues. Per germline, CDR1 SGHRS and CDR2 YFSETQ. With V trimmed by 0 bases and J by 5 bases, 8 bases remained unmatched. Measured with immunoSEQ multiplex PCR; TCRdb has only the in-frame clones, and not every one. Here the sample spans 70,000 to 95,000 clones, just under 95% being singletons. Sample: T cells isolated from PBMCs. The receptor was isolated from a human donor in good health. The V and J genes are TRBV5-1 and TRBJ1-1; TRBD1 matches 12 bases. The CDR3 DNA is TGCGCCAGCAGCTTGGATGGGGGACAGGGGGCGCGTACTGAAGCTTTCTTT. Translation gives CASSLDGGQGARTEAFF.